The T cell receptor (beta chain) described here comes from a study of early T cells in non-severe SARS-CoV-2 infection. Study at large: Sequenced material consisted of bulk RNA (from unsorted whole blood), and chains were unpaired.

CDR1 and CDR2 (germline): DFQATT, SNEGSKA (reference sequence). This CDR3 is 17 amino acids long. J was trimmed by 0 bases and V by 6 bases; bases with no gene match: 10. Findings of the study overall: VDJdb matching, biased toward anti-spike CD8 responses, missed private and CD4 specificities.

In regard to this clonotype: Its antigen is not known.

From the 5' RACE reads, TCRdb called clonotypes with MiXCR, one entry per CDR3 protein. Found here are about 48,000 distinct CDR3 sequences, about 7.8% of them singletons; the top ten hold 5% to 6.5%. This TCR was recovered from an adult who was a healthcare worker with PCR-confirmed SARS-CoV-2 infection or an uninfected control (not recorded which). J is TRBJ2-3 and V is TRBV20-1; 12 bases fit TRBD2. The sample was whole blood. The CDR3 reads CSAPQLAGGSSTDTQYF. The CDR3 DNA is TGCAGTGCGCCTCAACTAGCGGGGGGCTCTAGCACAGATACGCAGTATTTT.